Each of the 19 T cell receptor beta chains below was sequenced from the same sample in a study of T cell repertoires in aging, cancer and after chemotherapy (dated by TCRdb to the late 2010s). Sequenced using an Illumina MiSeq. Rearranged TRB sequences spanning V, D and J segments were amplified in a multiplex touch-down PCR with a mixed TRB-A/B primer pool. TCRdb passed the public sequencing reads through fastp at Q25 and MiXCR, retaining productive beta sequences. Entries that share a CDR3 protein sequence are merged under the most common genes and DNA. Present in this sample are approximately 10,000 distinct CDR3 sequences, approximately 35% of which were seen just once. The leading ten clones occupy around 14% of the sample. TCR beta rearrangements were amplified from genomic DNA extracted from peripheral blood rather than from sorted cells or RNA. Sequenced input: blood. The receptors stem from a human donor in good health. The donor label of this sample is uncertain.

This clonotype was seen a handful of times. V gene TRBV5-5 combines with J gene TRBJ1-2; D is undetermined. Looked up from germline, CDR1 is SGHKS and CDR2 is YYEKEE (reference sequence). The CDR3 covers 13 residues. V gave up 0 bases and J gave up 6 bases, with 9 bases separating them. The CDR3 loop is CASSLGFSNGYTF. As DNA, the CDR3 is TGTGCCAGCAGCTTGGGGTTCTCTAATGGCTACACCTTC.

The J gene is TRBJ2-1, the V gene TRBV5-1; D is ambiguous. The CDR3 runs to 15 residues. CDR1 SGHRS and CDR2 YFSETQ come from the germline V gene. V was clipped by 0 bases and J by 4 bases, with 11 bases between them. The CDR3 here is CASSLDAKSYNEQFF. CDR3 DNA sequence: TGCGCCAGCAGCTTGGACGCAAAGTCATACAATGAGCAGTTCTTC.

The chain couples TRBV27 to TRBJ1-2; D is unclear. Germline V gives CDR1 MNHEY, CDR2 SMNVEV (reference sequence). The CDR3 is 16 amino acids. Trimming cost V 6 bases and J 2 bases, with 19 bases left between them. The CDR3 DNA reads as TGTGCCAGCAGCCCGTTTCGGGGTGATGCCAACTATGGCTACACCTTC. Amino acid sequence: CASSPFRGDANYGYTF.

This clonotype came up a few times. This rearrangement joins TRBV6-1 to TRBJ2-1; 13 nucleotides match TRBD2. V shed 6 bases and J 3 bases; nucleotides not matched to a gene: 8. Germline V gene sequence: CDR1 MNHNS, CDR2 SASEGT. The CDR3 contains 17 residues. CDR3 nucleotide sequence: TGTGCCAGCAGGTTCAGACTAGCGGGGGGCATCTACAATGAGCAGTTCTTC. It yields the protein CASRFRLAGGIYNEQFF.

Remarks on this clonotype: The junction and the germline gene differ at one end; a read error may be behind it. Here the CDR3 reads CASSLAGGGAYEQYF. The DNA for the CDR3 is TGCGCCAGCAGCTTGGCGGGGGGGGGCGCCTACGAGCAGTACTTC. The chain has TRBV5-5 and TRBJ2-7, with TRBD2 matching 9 bases. This CDR3 is built from 15 residues. Germline V gene data show CDR1 as SGHKS and CDR2 as YYEKEE (reference sequence). The variable domain in full, with the rest retrieved from reference TRBV5-5 and TRBJ2-7, is DAGVTQSPTHLIKTRGQQVTLRCSPISGHKSVSWYQQVLGQGPQFIFQYYEKEERGRGNFPDRFSARQFPNYSSELNVNALLLGDSALYLCASSLAGGGAYEQYFGPGTRLTVT.

J is TRBJ2-5 and V is TRBV20-1, with 10 bases identical to TRBD1. The CDR3 spans 15 residues. CDR1 and CDR2 (germline): DFQATT, SNEGSKA (reference sequence). V lost 0 bases to trimming and J lost 5 bases; unmatched junction nucleotides: 6. The CDR3, as DNA: TGCAGTGCTAGAGAAGCGACAGGGGGCGGTGAGACCCAGTACTTC. It codes for CSAREATGGGETQYF.

The chain joins TRBV5-6 to TRBJ1-1; a weak D match, TRBD1 (6 bases). V lost 4 bases to trimming and J lost 3 bases, with 19 bases between them. Germline CDR1 is SGHDT and CDR2 is YYEEEE. This CDR3 is built from 16 residues. The CDR3 sequence: CASSQDFGGRYTEAFF. The CDR3, as DNA: TGTGCCAGCAGCCAAGATTTTGGGGGCCGGTACACTGAAGCTTTCTTT.

This clonotype was recorded a few times. J is TRBJ2-7 and V is TRBV6-5, with a tentative D call TRBD2 (6 bases). Trimming stripped 6 bases from V and 4 bases from J, with 19 bases between. The CDR3 has 15 residues. From germline, CDR1 is MNHEY and CDR2 SVGAGI. CDR3 sequence: CASRPRDSHRYEQYF. CDR3 coding DNA: TGTGCCAGCAGACCCAGGGACTCCCATCGATACGAGCAGTACTTC.

This clonotype has only a few counts. V and J are TRBV27 and TRBJ2-2; TRBD1 matches at 8 bases. J gave up 8 bases and V 5 bases, and 22 bases lay outside the gene matches. The CDR3 is made up of 19 amino acids. The germline V gene has CDR1 MNHEY and CDR2 SMNVEV (reference sequence). The CDR3 loop reads CASSRLPTSGGQLFGELFF. The DNA of the CDR3 is TGTGCCAGCAGTCGATTACCCACCTCAGGGGGCCAACTGTTTGGGGAGCTGTTTTTT.

This clonotype is labeled medium-sized. The rearrangement uses TRBV29-1 and TRBJ1-2; D possibly corresponds to TRBD1 (5 bases). With 7 bases removed from V and 6 bases from J, the gap between germline ends came to 12 bases. CDR1 and CDR2 (germline): SQVTM, ANQGSEA. This CDR3 is built from 11 residues. The CDR3 loop is CSATGRDGYTF. The CDR3 DNA follows: TGCAGCGCAACAGGTCGTGATGGCTACACCTTC.

This clonotype came up once. V is TRBV15 and J is TRBJ2-7; D remains ambiguous. From germline, CDR1 is LNHNV and CDR2 YYDKDF (reference sequence). Trimming stripped 0 bases from V and 3 bases from J, with 18 bases between. The length of the CDR3 is 17 residues. CDR3 DNA sequence: TGTGCCACCAGCAGAGATCTCAGCAGCCTTGTTTTCTACGAGCAGTACTTC. Translated: CATSRDLSSLVFYEQYF.

This clonotype was detected a few times. J is TRBJ2-3 and V is TRBV5-4; a weak D match, TRBD1 (6 bases). Germline V gene lookup returns CDR1 SGHNT and CDR2 YYREEE (reference sequence). The CDR3 sequence is 13 residues long. The ends were cut back, 4 bases at V and 4 bases at J, with 10 bases in the middle. The CDR3 here is CASSHGQSDTQYF. CDR3 nucleotides: TGTGCCAGCAGCCACGGACAGTCAGATACGCAGTATTTT.

This sequence joins TRBV5-1 and TRBJ2-7; TRBD1 matches 9 bases. This CDR3 spans 15 amino acids. Trimming took 4 bases from V and 6 from J; bases not matched to a gene: 11. The germline gives CDR1 SGHRS, CDR2 YFSETQ. For the CDR3, the DNA is TGCGCCAGCAGCACCAGTCCCGGGACAGGGACCGAGCAGTACTTC. Its translation: CASSTSPGTGTEQYF.

Remarks on this clonotype: A junction end diverges from the germline sequence, so it may reflect a read error. The chain recombines TRBV27 with TRBJ1-1, with 10 bases matching TRBD1. Germline CDR1 reads MNHEY; CDR2 reads SMNVEV (reference sequence). This CDR3 region has 15 residues. In DNA, the CDR3 is TGTGCCAGCAGCAAACAACCGACAGGGGGCACTGGAGCTTTCTTT. Encoded protein: CASSKQPTGGTGAFF.

The V and J genes are TRBV12-3 or TRBV12-4 and TRBJ1-1, with a weak D call TRBD1 (5 bases). V lost 3 bases and J lost 4, with 9 bases in between. The CDR3 has 13 residues. The DNA of the CDR3 is TGTGCCAGCAGTTTGGGCGGGGGCACTGAAGCTTTCTTT. It yields the protein CASSLGGGTEAFF.

CDR3 DNA sequence: TGTGCCAGCGGACAGGGTGGCACAGATACGCAGTATTTT. Translation gives CASGQGGTDTQYF. The chain joins TRBV19 to TRBJ2-3; the match to TRBD1 covers 8 bases. The V gene end was trimmed by 9 bases and the J gene end by 1 base; junction bases not matched to a gene: 3. This CDR3 contains 13 residues. Germline lookup yields CDR1 LNHDA and CDR2 SQIVND (reference sequence).

This clonotype qualifies as medium-sized. V usage is TRBV19 and J usage is TRBJ1-6, with a tentative D call TRBD1 (5 bases). V gave up 8 bases and J gave up 10 bases, with 15 bases separating them. This CDR3 has 13 amino acids. Germline CDR1 reads LNHDA; CDR2 reads SQIVND (reference sequence). The CDR3 is CASRAGPGSPLHF. The CDR3 DNA reads as TGTGCCAGTCGTGCAGGGCCGGGATCACCCCTCCACTTT. The entire variable domain, with the rest obtained from reference TRBV19 and TRBJ1-6, is as follows: DGGITQSPKYLFRKEGQNVTLSCEQNLNHDAMYWYRQDPGQGLRLIYYSQIVNDFQKGDIAEGYSVSREKKESFPLTVTSAQKNPTAFYLCASRAGPGSPLHFGNGTRLTVT.

The V call is TRBV27, the J call TRBJ1-5, with D perhaps matching TRBD1 (6 bases). Looked up from germline, CDR1 is MNHEY and CDR2 is SMNVEV (reference sequence). V dropped 5 bases and J dropped 7 bases, with 21 bases sitting between them. This CDR3 region has 16 residues. The chain's CDR3 is CASSLRGHKLSQPQHF. DNA of the CDR3: TGTGCCAGCAGTCTCAGGGGACACAAACTCAGCCAGCCCCAGCATTTT.

This clonotype was seen a handful of times. This chain joins TRBV21-1 and TRBJ2-3; the D segment call TRBD1 is taken from the table without a DNA check. TRBV21-1 is given as a pseudogene. The CDR3 length is 17 residues. The CDR3 sequence: CASSKGTGGFLTDTQYF. CDR3 DNA sequence: TGTGCCAGCAGCAAAGGGACAGGGGGTTTCTTGACAGATACGCAGTATTTT.